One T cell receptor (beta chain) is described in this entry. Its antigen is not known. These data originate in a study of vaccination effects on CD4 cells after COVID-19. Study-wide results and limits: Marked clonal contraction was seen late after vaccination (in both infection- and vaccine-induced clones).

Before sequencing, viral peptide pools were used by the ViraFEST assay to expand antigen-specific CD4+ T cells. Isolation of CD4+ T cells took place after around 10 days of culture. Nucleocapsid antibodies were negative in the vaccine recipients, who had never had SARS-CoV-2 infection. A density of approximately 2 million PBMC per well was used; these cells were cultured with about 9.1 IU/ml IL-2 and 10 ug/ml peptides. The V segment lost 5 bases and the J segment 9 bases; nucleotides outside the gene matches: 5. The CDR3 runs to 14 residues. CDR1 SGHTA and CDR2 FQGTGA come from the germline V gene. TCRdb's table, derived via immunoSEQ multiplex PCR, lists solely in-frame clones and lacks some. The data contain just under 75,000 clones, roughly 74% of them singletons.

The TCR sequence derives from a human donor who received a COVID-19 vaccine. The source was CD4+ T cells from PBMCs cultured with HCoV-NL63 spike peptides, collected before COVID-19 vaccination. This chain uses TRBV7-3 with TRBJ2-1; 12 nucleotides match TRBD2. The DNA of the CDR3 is TGTGCCAGCAGCCGCCTGACTAGCGGGGGTGAGCAGTTCTTC. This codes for CASSRLTSGGEQFF.